This TCR beta chain was sequenced in a study of monozygotic twins with inflammatory bowel disease (dated by TCRdb to between 2018 and 2020). As for the study more broadly: In total, 28 monozygotic twin pairs made up the full study: 19 Danish pairs, all IBD-discordant, plus nine German pairs, of which four were IBD-concordant and five were IBD-discordant. Each individual had, on average, about 151 000 unique TCRalpha sequences and 181 000 unique TCRbeta sequences available for analysis. Disease-associated traits were sought mainly through comparisons between IBD patients and their genetically identical healthy co-twins within discordant pairs.

From the cysteine through the phenylalanine, the CDR3 covers 17 amino acids. The coding DNA is unavailable. On the study overall, not on this receptor specifically: Repertoire similarity did not differ between concordant and discordant twins, possibly due to limited statistical power. The results gave no support for a single strong signal or clonotype linked to IBD. TCRbeta repertoire diversity, by inverse Simpson index, was decreased in IBD patients compared with their healthy co-twins. Distinction between different T cell subtypes could not be achieved in the analysis. IBD patients shared fewer clonotypes with other individuals than healthy twins did, most markedly in patients showing signs of disease activity. Differing immunosuppressive treatments among patients may have added background noise and inter-individual variability to the repertoires.

Receptor libraries were prepared by 5' RACE. For each TCR library, about 4,000 ng of total RNA was used. For each sample, cDNA synthesis was carried out in eight separate reactions using SMARTScribe reverse transcriptase. During cDNA synthesis, template switching was used to introduce unique molecular identifiers that contained a 6-nucleotide sample barcode. Amplification of TCRalpha and TCRbeta cDNA involved two nested PCRs of around 15 and 9 cycles, and each PCR was followed by bead purification. Before amplification, the cDNA was treated with uracil DNA-glycosylase and purified using the QIAquick PCR purification kit. The second PCR was the step at which Illumina TruSeq-compatible adapters and sample-specific barcodes were added. TapeStation and Qubit were used to check library quality and concentration, and approximately 5 ng of each library went into the pool. Pooled libraries were sequenced on an Illumina HiSeq2500 single-index Rapid Run with 2 x 100 bp reads and custom sequencing primers. Per the source publication's procedure: MiGEC version 1.2.6 was used for UMI-based consensus assembly, which corrected PCR and sequencing errors. V(D)J alignment, clonotype assembly and CDR3 extraction were performed with MiXCR version 2.1.1. Normalisation of gene usage, clonotype sharing and MAIT/NKT TCR abundance was achieved by analysing the top 1000, 10 000 and 20 000 clonotypes per sample. Diversity was computed as the inverse Simpson index with the vegan R package after downsampling to 27 000 UMIs. Paired Mann-Whitney U tests on discordant twin pairs were used, with Benjamini-Hochberg multiple-testing correction. TCRdb reprocessed the reads, reporting each CDR3 protein sequence once and no DNA. The V and J calls shown here were made by TCRdb, not taken from the authors' results. The sample table on file contains a few hundred thousand distinct CDR3 sequences. The ten largest clonotypes hold approximately 2.4% of the sample.

Regarding this clonotype: It has no known antigen specificity.

From each donor, an approximately 2.3 ml peripheral blood sample was collected into PAXgene tubes and kept at -80 degrees C. Total RNA was isolated from whole blood with the PAXgene blood miRNA kit on an automated QIAcube, without T cell sorting. Deep TCRalpha and TCRbeta repertoire profiling with unique molecular barcoding was performed on peripheral blood of monozygotic twin pairs concordant or discordant for inflammatory bowel disease. Smoking habits were recorded for all twin pairs, with individuals classified as current, former or never smokers. The material sequenced was blood. Rearrangement joined TRBV12-3 or TRBV12-4 to TRBJ2-2; TCRdb picks TRBD1, but there is no DNA to check that call. The sequence came from a human donor with ulcerative colitis or Crohn's disease, or a healthy co-twin of an affected twin (not recorded which). CDR3 region: CASSPRRTGGRSGELFF.